The 24 T cell receptor beta chains reported below all come from one sample, sequenced in a study of cytomegalovirus exposure and HLA in healthy donors. The PCR employed 60 Vbeta primers together with 13 Jbeta primers. Method: immunoSEQ multiplex PCR; TCRdb's copy keeps in-frame clones and lacks some. The sample includes about 150,000 clones, more than 70% seen only once; the top ten take around 6%. The specimen was PBMCs. Receptor source: a woman in her 40s in good health and CMV-seropositive.

The chain employs TRBV28 and TRBJ1-5, with D possibly matching TRBD1 (5 bases). V was shortened by 8 bases and J by 0 bases, with 11 bases between the two germline ends. Per the germline V gene, CDR1 is MDHEN and CDR2 is SYDVKM. CDR3 length: 14 residues. The CDR3 nucleotides read TGTGCCAGCGGCCAAGGGGATAGCAATCAGCCCCAGCATTTT. The encoded protein is CASGQGDSNQPQHF.

The chain is built from TRBV5-1 and TRBJ1-4; D call uncertain. Trimming cost V 4 bases and J 8 bases, with 18 bases left between them. CDR1 and CDR2 (germline): SGHRS, YFSETQ. There are 15 residues in the CDR3. The CDR3: CASSIRPQGSEKLFF. For the CDR3, the DNA is TGCGCCAGCAGCATCAGGCCGCAAGGATCCGAAAAACTGTTTTTT.

The chain has TRBV29-1 and TRBJ2-4, with 7 bases that match TRBD1. Germline CDR1 and CDR2: SQVTM and ANQGSEA. The CDR3 consists of 13 residues. The V gene end was trimmed by 3 bases and the J gene end by 6 bases; junction bases not matched to a gene: 5. Here the CDR3 DNA reads TGCAGCGTTGAGCCGACAGGGAGAAACATTCAGTACTTC. Protein sequence: CSVEPTGRNIQYF.

The V call is TRBV9, the J call TRBJ1-1, with D perhaps matching TRBD1 (5 bases). There are 14 residues in the CDR3. Trimming took off 0 bases at V and 3 bases at J, with 9 bases between the two ends. Germline CDR1 SGDLS, CDR2 YYNGEE. In nucleotides, the CDR3 is TGTGCCAGCAGCGTAGGGCAGGGCGACACTGAAGCTTTCTTT. Amino acids: CASSVGQGDTEAFF.

This sequence joins TRBV7-9 and TRBJ2-3; D may be TRBD1 (6 bases). Germline loops: CDR1 SEHNR, CDR2 FQNEAQ (reference sequence). The CDR3 is 16 residues long. Trimming shortened V by 1 base and J by 4 bases, and 15 bases separated the two germline ends. CDR3 bases: TGTGCCAGCAGCTTAGTAAGGGGGAAAGTAGCAGATACGCAGTATTTT. Translation gives CASSLVRGKVADTQYF.

The J gene is TRBJ2-3, the V gene TRBV13; D possibly corresponds to TRBD2 (5 bases). Per the germline V gene, CDR1 is PRHDT and CDR2 is FYEKMQ (reference sequence). This CDR3 has 14 residues. With 1 base removed from V and 2 bases from J, the gap between germline ends came to 7 bases. This CDR3 is CASSLALATDTQYF. The CDR3 bases are TGTGCCAGCAGCTTAGCGCTAGCCACAGATACGCAGTATTTT.

This clone was seen more than once but under ten times. The rearrangement joins TRBV2 to TRBJ2-1; TRBD2 matches 14 bases. Trimming cost V 10 bases and J 6 bases; bases outside gene matches: 8. Germline assignment: CDR1 SNHLY and CDR2 FYNNEI. This CDR3 has 15 residues. The CDR3 loop reads CATPGLAGVRNEQFF. As DNA, the CDR3 is TGTGCCACCCCGGGACTAGCGGGAGTCCGCAATGAGCAGTTCTTC.

This chain joins TRBV27 and TRBJ2-5; TRBD1 agrees at 8 bases. Trimming removed 5 bases from V and 4 bases from J; junction bases left unmatched: 3. The CDR3 runs 13 residues. Germline CDR1 is MNHEY and CDR2 is SMNVEV (reference sequence). CDR3 loop: CASSLGTGETQYF. The CDR3 DNA reads TGTGCCAGCAGTCTAGGGACAGGAGAGACCCAGTACTTC.

CDR3 nucleotides: TGTGCCAGCAGTGGAGCGGGAGTAGCCAAAAACATTCAGTACTTC. It codes for CASSGAGVAKNIQYF. The chain is built from TRBV25-1 and TRBJ2-4; 8 bases align to TRBD2. The CDR3 length is 15 residues. The ends lost 4 bases at V and 0 bases at J; junction bases unmatched: 2. CDR1 is MGHDK, CDR2 SYGVNS, per germline.

The chain links TRBV20-1 to TRBJ1-1; a possible D gene is TRBD1 (5 bases). The V gene lost 3 bases and the J gene lost 6 bases, with 8 bases spanning the gap. CDR3 length equals 11 residues. Germline CDR1 and CDR2: DFQATT and SNEGSKA (reference sequence). The CDR3 DNA reads TGCAGTGCTAGTAGGGGTTCTGAAGCTTTCTTT. It translates to CSASRGSEAFF.

Only one count was recorded for this clone. This chain uses TRBV5-1 with TRBJ2-6, with TRBD2 as a possible D gene (6 bases). Germline V lookup: CDR1 SGHRS, CDR2 YFSETQ. V gave up 3 bases and J gave up 0 bases, with 19 bases separating them. The CDR3 sequence is 19 residues long. The CDR3 loop reads CASSWTGVAMGSGANVLTF. The CDR3 region has the DNA TGCGCCAGCAGCTGGACGGGGGTCGCCATGGGCTCTGGGGCCAACGTCCTGACTTTC.

The chain employs TRBV7-9 and TRBJ1-2, with a weak D call TRBD1 (6 bases). The germline V and J ends were trimmed by 5 bases and 6 bases, with 16 bases remaining between them. Germline loops: CDR1 SEHNR, CDR2 FQNEAQ (reference sequence). CDR3 length: 14 residues. The CDR3 nucleotides read TGTGCCAGCAGCCTAGAAAGGACAGTTGATGGCTACACCTTC. This gives the protein CASSLERTVDGYTF.

Note on this clone: In the same sample, other DNA sequences code for this CDR3. For the CDR3, the DNA is TGTGCCAGCAAGCCGGGACTCCAAGAGACCCAGTACTTC. It specifies CASKPGLQETQYF. V usage is TRBV27 and J usage is TRBJ2-5; D perhaps matches TRBD2 (6 bases). V lost 7 bases to trimming and J lost 1 base, with 10 bases between them. The CDR3 is 13 residues long. Per germline, CDR1 MNHEY and CDR2 SMNVEV (reference sequence).

The chain has TRBV30 and TRBJ2-7; 7 nucleotides align to TRBD2. The CDR3 runs to 16 residues. V was clipped by 3 bases and J by 4 bases; unmatched bases: 15. The V gene's germline CDR1 is GTSNPN and CDR2 SVGIG (reference sequence). The CDR3 loop reads CAWSGRPLQTIYEQYF. DNA for the CDR3: TGTGCCTGGAGCGGGAGGCCACTACAAACTATTTACGAGCAGTACTTC.

V is TRBV6-5 and J is TRBJ2-1, with 7 bases identical to TRBD1. CDR3 length: 15 amino acids. CDR1 and CDR2 (germline): MNHEY, SVGAGI. Unmatched junction bases numbered 6, after V lost 2 bases and J lost 5 bases. This CDR3 is CASSYDRVTHNEQFF. The CDR3 nucleotides read TGTGCCAGCAGTTACGACAGGGTAACGCACAATGAGCAGTTCTTC.

This chain links TRBV19 with TRBJ2-2, with TRBD1 as a possible D gene (5 bases). Germline lookup yields CDR1 LNHDA and CDR2 SQIVND (reference sequence). The V end was cut by 5 bases, the J end by 1 base, with 11 bases between. The CDR3 consists of 15 residues. In nucleotides, the CDR3 is TGTGCCAGTAGTCTCCGCGGACAGAACACCGGGGAGCTGTTTTTT. Its translation is CASSLRGQNTGELFF.

V is TRBV9 and J is TRBJ2-3, with D tentatively TRBD2 (5 bases). The CDR3 totals 15 residues. Trimming removed 0 bases at V and 6 bases at J, with 14 bases between. Per germline, CDR1 SGDLS and CDR2 YYNGEE. The CDR3 is CASSVEEGVSDTQYF. The CDR3 nucleotides are TGTGCCAGCAGCGTAGAAGAGGGAGTTTCGGATACGCAGTATTTT.

The rearrangement links TRBV18 to TRBJ2-2; weak D call: TRBD1 (7 bases). The CDR3 is 15 amino acids. With 3 bases removed from V and 8 bases from J, the gap between germline ends came to 16 bases. The germline CDR1 and CDR2 sequences are KGHSH and LQKENI. CDR3 residues: CASSPTGRHIGELFF. CDR3 sequence (DNA): TGTGCCAGCTCACCGACAGGGAGGCATATAGGGGAGCTGTTTTTT.

The chain couples TRBV2 to TRBJ2-3; 7 bases are shared with TRBD2. Germline V gene sequence: CDR1 SNHLY, CDR2 FYNNEI. The V and J ends lost 6 bases and 2 bases, in that order; junction bases with no gene match: 8. The CDR3 is 15 amino acids. CDR3 DNA sequence: TGTGCCAGCAGGCCAACTAGCGCCTACACAGATACGCAGTATTTT. It specifies CASRPTSAYTDTQYF.

The J gene is TRBJ2-2, the V gene TRBV18; TRBD1 matches 11 bases. V dropped 2 bases and J dropped 4; count of bases not matched to a gene: 9. Germline CDR1 and CDR2: KGHSH and LQKENI. This CDR3 has 18 amino acids. DNA of the CDR3: TGTGCCAGCTCACCATTGGACAGGGGGCGTCTTAGCACCGGGGAGCTGTTTTTT. The encoded protein is CASSPLDRGRLSTGELFF.

This chain joins TRBV30 and TRBJ2-2; tentatively, D is TRBD1 (6 bases). The CDR3 extends over 15 amino acids. Per germline, CDR1 GTSNPN and CDR2 SVGIG (reference sequence). Trimming cost V 2 bases and J 3 bases, with 13 bases left between them. DNA for the CDR3: TGTGCCTGGAGTCCCCGGCAGGGGTACACCGGGGAGCTGTTTTTT. This sequence encodes CAWSPRQGYTGELFF.

The V gene is TRBV4-1, the J gene TRBJ2-1, with 8 bases aligning to TRBD1. The J segment lost 8 bases and the V segment lost 1 base, leaving 13 bases of the junction unmatched. CDR3 length: 17 residues. Per germline, CDR1 MGHRA and CDR2 YSYEKL. The CDR3 DNA reads TGCGCCAGCAGCCAAGTAGTAGGACAGGGTGGCTTCGATGAGCAGTTCTTC. Residues: CASSQVVGQGGFDEQFF.

The chain has TRBV5-1 and TRBJ2-3; 8 bases match TRBD2. The length of the CDR3 is 17 residues. Trimming at V came to 4 bases and at J to 5 bases, leaving 15 bases not matched to a gene. Germline-derived CDR1 and CDR2 are SGHRS and YFSETQ. CDR3 loop: CASSPIIPGLGVDTQYF. The CDR3 DNA is TGCGCCAGCAGCCCAATTATACCGGGACTAGGAGTAGATACGCAGTATTTT. Together with reference TRBV5-1 and TRBJ2-3, the CDR3 gives the full variable domain: KAGVTQTPRYLIKTRGQQVTLSCSPISGHRSVSWYQQTPGQGLQFLFEYFSETQRNKGNFPGRFSGRQFSNSRSEMNVSTLELGDSALYLCASSPIIPGLGVDTQYFGPGTRLTVL.

The CDR3 region has the DNA TGTGCCAGCAGCCAAGACATTGTACCGACGGGGACCCAGTACTTC. Protein product: CASSQDIVPTGTQYF. The chain has TRBV14 and TRBJ2-5, with D hard to call. The CDR3 runs to 15 residues. Germline CDR1 SGHDN, CDR2 FVKESK. Trimming cost V 0 bases and J 7 bases, with 15 bases left between them.